This TCR beta chain came from a study of shared clonotypes between healthy human individuals. General observations from the study: Read depth was anticipated to influence clonotype sharing among donors.

In regard to this clone: The antigen is unknown.

The CDR3 has 13 amino acids. Germline CDR1 LNHDA, CDR2 SQIVND (reference sequence). Trimming took 7 bases from V and 5 from J, leaving 11 bases between them. With CCR7-negative CD45RA+ TemRA cells, CD45RO+ cells were combined in CD8 memory. Per the study methods: ImmunoSEQ junction-only sequences lacked quality scores, so their filtering differed. Clones were read by immunoSEQ multiplex PCR, and TCRdb kept only the in-frame ones, dropping some. That table gives V, J and clone size, and the DNA gave D and trimming. The data contain roughly 380,000 clones, 90% to 97% of them seen just once; the ten biggest clones take up 0.32%.

The sequenced sample consisted of memory CD8+ T cells sorted from blood. Subset here: CD45RO+ cells pooled with CCR7-negative TemRA cells. V is TRBV19 and J is TRBJ1-4, with a weak D call TRBD1 (5 bases). The sequence was obtained from a man aged 25 to 40 in good health. As DNA, the CDR3 is TGTGCCAGTATTGCGACAGAAAATGAAAAACTGTTTTTT. Amino acids: CASIATENEKLFF.